Listed here is a single TCR beta chain. Antigen unknown. The data originate from a study of CD8 T cells in ankylosing spondylitis. Study-wide points: Existing reports had already noted some motif variants in reactive arthritis synovial fluid and blood.

TCRdb ran MiXCR on the 5' RACE reads and lists one entry per CDR3 protein. The table lists roughly 180,000 distinct CDR3 sequences, around a tenth of them singletons, with approximately 15% in the top ten. This CDR3 contains 16 residues. V lost 1 base and J lost 6; bases outside the gene matches: 10. The germline V gene encodes CDR1 SGHTA and CDR2 FQGNSA. Material: blood, either unsorted or a sorted T cell fraction (not recorded which). The clonotype was recovered from a female donor with ankylosing spondylitis or in good health (not recorded which). The gene calls are TRBV7-2 and TRBJ2-5; 8 bases agree with TRBD1. CDR3 bases: TGTGCCAGCAGCTTAGGGGGGACAGGACTCAGAAAGACCCAGTACTTC. Its protein product is CASSLGGTGLRKTQYF.